The 29 T cell receptor beta chains below were found in one sample sequenced in a study of blood T cell repertoires in COVID-19. Data came from immunoSEQ multiplex PCR; TCRdb stores just in-frame clones and leaves some out. This sample carries around 67,000 clones, around 79% of them seen once, and the ten largest clones take roughly 35%. The sequenced sample consisted of peripheral blood. These receptors were obtained from a woman aged 70-85 years with acute or convalescent COVID-19.

J is TRBJ2-1 and V is TRBV2; D perhaps matches TRBD2 (5 bases). Germline V CDR1 and CDR2: SNHLY, FYNNEI. V gave up 4 bases and J gave up 0 bases, with 10 bases separating them. The CDR3 runs 15 residues. For the CDR3, the DNA is TGTGCCAGCAGTGGTAGCGTTAGCTCCTACAATGAGCAGTTCTTC. Translating it yields CASSGSVSSYNEQFF.

This clone was seen a few times. V is TRBV7-9 and J is TRBJ1-1, with 8 bases that match TRBD1. V gave up 5 bases and J gave up 5 bases; unmatched junction bases: 16. The germline V gene has CDR1 SEHNR and CDR2 FQNEAQ (reference sequence). The CDR3 has 17 residues. The CDR3 loop is CASSTMTGDVEKTEAFF. Here the CDR3 DNA reads TGTGCCAGCAGCACAATGACAGGGGATGTCGAGAAAACTGAAGCTTTCTTT. Full variable domain (rest looked up from reference TRBV7-9 and TRBJ1-1): DTGVSQNPRHKITKRGQNVTFRCDPISEHNRLYWYRQTLGQGPEFLTYFQNEAQLEKSRLLSDRFSAERPKGSFSTLEIQRTEQGDSAMYLCASSTMTGDVEKTEAFFGQGTRLTVV.

V is TRBV28 and J is TRBJ2-2, with 14 positions matching TRBD2. This CDR3 spans 16 amino acids. From germline, CDR1 is MDHEN and CDR2 SYDVKM. Trimming at V came to 2 bases and at J to 7 bases, leaving 3 bases not matched to a gene. The CDR3 DNA reads as TGTGCCAGCAGTTTAGGACTAGCGGGGGGAATCGGGGAGCTGTTTTTT. Residues: CASSLGLAGGIGELFF.

The rearrangement links TRBV10-3 to TRBJ2-5; D unresolved. V lost 0 bases and J lost 9, with 14 bases in between. CDR3 length equals 14 residues. Looked up from germline, CDR1 is ENHRY and CDR2 is SYGVKD. The CDR3 bases are TGTGCCATCAGTGAGTCGAACGCCCCTAAGTCCCAGTACTTC. Its protein product is CAISESNAPKSQYF.

The chain combines TRBV15 with TRBJ2-1; 8 bases map to TRBD1. Germline V gene sequence: CDR1 LNHNV, CDR2 YYDKDF (reference sequence). Trimming cost V 1 base and J 4 bases; bases outside gene matches: 3. The length of the CDR3 is 15 residues. CDR3 sequence reads: CATSRVTGGYNEQFF. Here the CDR3 DNA reads TGTGCCACCAGCAGAGTCACAGGGGGGTACAATGAGCAGTTCTTC.

This clone came up once. The V call is TRBV19, the J call TRBJ2-3, with 7 positions matching TRBD2. The germline CDR1 and CDR2 sequences are LNHDA and SQIVND (reference sequence). The length of the CDR3 is 16 residues. J lost 0 bases, V lost 8 bases, and 11 bases had no gene match. CDR3 amino acids: CASRRPGGSSTDTQYF. Written as DNA, the CDR3 is TGTGCCAGTCGCAGGCCCGGGGGGTCTAGCACAGATACGCAGTATTTT.

The rearrangement links TRBV30 to TRBJ2-2; 7 bases align to TRBD1. Germline V CDR1 and CDR2: GTSNPN, SVGIG (reference sequence). CDR3 size: 16 residues. Germline trimming cut 1 base from V and 0 bases from J; bases unmatched to any gene: 5. CDR3 bases: TGTGCCTGGAGTGGATACAGGGGCTCGAACACCGGGGAGCTGTTTTTT. Its translation is CAWSGYRGSNTGELFF. Full variable domain (rest looked up from reference TRBV30 and TRBJ2-2): SQTIHQWPATLVQPVGSPLSLECTVEGTSNPNLYWYRQAAGRGLQLLFYSVGIGQISSEVPQNLSASRPQDRQFILSSKKLLLSDSGFYLCAWSGYRGSNTGELFFGEGSRLTVL.

This clone has only a few counts. V usage is TRBV7-8 and J usage is TRBJ2-3; possibly TRBD2 for D (5 bases). CDR1 is SGHVS, CDR2 FQNEAQ, per germline. The CDR3 covers 14 residues. The germline V and J ends were trimmed by 3 bases and 3 bases, with 10 bases remaining between them. For the CDR3, the DNA is TGTGCCAGCAGCTTGGCGGACTTGACAGATACGCAGTATTTT. Its translation: CASSLADLTDTQYF.

V usage is TRBV4-1 and J usage is TRBJ2-3, with D perhaps matching TRBD1 (6 bases). The CDR3 loop spans 17 amino acids. V shed 1 base and J shed 8 bases, with 22 bases lying between them. The germline CDR1 and CDR2 sequences are MGHRA and YSYEKL. The chain's CDR3 is CASSQATDSYVEGTQYF. DNA of the CDR3: TGCGCCAGCAGCCAAGCAACGGACAGCTACGTAGAGGGTACGCAGTATTTT.

The chain links TRBV19 to TRBJ2-3; D call uncertain. The germline V gene encodes CDR1 LNHDA and CDR2 SQIVND (reference sequence). Trimming took 4 bases from V and 5 from J, leaving 10 bases between them. The CDR3 contains 13 residues. DNA for the CDR3: TGTGCCAGTAGTAGTTCCCTTTTAGATACGCAGTATTTT. Its protein is CASSSSLLDTQYF. Based on the CDR3 plus reference TRBV19 and TRBJ2-3, the full variable domain is DGGITQSPKYLFRKEGQNVTLSCEQNLNHDAMYWYRQDPGQGLRLIYYSQIVNDFQKGDIAEGYSVSREKKESFPLTVTSAQKNPTAFYLCASSSSLLDTQYFGPGTRLTVL.

This clone was counted only a few times. V gene TRBV7-8 combines with J gene TRBJ2-7, with D perhaps TRBD2 (5 bases). This CDR3 is built from 14 residues. Trimming shortened V by 5 bases and J by 2 bases, and 13 bases separated the two germline ends. The germline CDR1 and CDR2 sequences are SGHVS and FQNEAQ. CDR3 bases: TGTGCCAGCAGCCGGACTCTCGATGCCTACGAGCAGTACTTC. It is translated as CASSRTLDAYEQYF.

This sequence joins TRBV28 and TRBJ1-1; tentatively, D is TRBD1 (5 bases). CDR3 length: 15 residues. Per germline, CDR1 MDHEN and CDR2 SYDVKM. V was cut by 2 bases and J by 0 bases, with 10 bases left in between. For the CDR3, the DNA is TGTGCCAGCAGTTTACCCCGGACATTGAACACTGAAGCTTTCTTT. This translates into CASSLPRTLNTEAFF.

The chain recombines TRBV7-2 with TRBJ2-1, with 9 bases that match TRBD2. This CDR3 is built from 15 residues. The ends lost 5 bases at V and 7 bases at J; junction bases unmatched: 9. CDR1 is SGHTA and CDR2 is FQGNSA in the germline V gene. In DNA form, the CDR3 reads TGTGCCAGCAGCCTAGATAGCGGGAGACAGAATGAGCAGTTCTTC. It encodes CASSLDSGRQNEQFF.

V is TRBV2 and J is TRBJ1-1; 9 bases are shared with TRBD1. With V trimmed by 4 bases and J by 6 bases, 6 bases remained unmatched. Germline V gene lookup returns CDR1 SNHLY and CDR2 FYNNEI. The CDR3 consists of 14 residues. The DNA of the CDR3 is TGTGCCAGCAGTGGGGACAGGGTCAGAGCTGAAGCTTTCTTT. Its translation is CASSGDRVRAEAFF.

This clone was seen only once. This sequence joins TRBV5-4 and TRBJ2-5; 9 nucleotides match TRBD1. The ends lost 4 bases at V and 5 bases at J; junction bases unmatched: 9. The CDR3 sequence is 15 residues long. CDR1 is SGHNT and CDR2 is YYREEE in the germline V gene (reference sequence). CDR3 sequence: CASSGRTGGVETQYF. DNA for the CDR3: TGTGCCAGCAGCGGAAGAACAGGGGGCGTTGAGACCCAGTACTTC.

This chain uses TRBV19 with TRBJ1-1, with no clear D. This CDR3 contains 13 residues. From germline, CDR1 is LNHDA and CDR2 SQIVND (reference sequence). The V gene lost 3 bases and the J gene lost 7 bases, with 12 bases spanning the gap. CDR3 bases: TGTGCCAGTAGTATCGCGAGGGCCCATGAAGCTTTCTTT. Residues: CASSIARAHEAFF.

This chain links TRBV10-3 with TRBJ1-2, with D hard to call. Per germline, CDR1 ENHRY and CDR2 SYGVKD. V lost 3 bases, J lost 0 bases, and 8 bases lay in between. The CDR3 is made up of 14 amino acids. The CDR3 bases are TGTGCCATCAGTGATAGCGGAGCTAACTATGGCTACACCTTC. Its translation is CAISDSGANYGYTF.

This sequence joins TRBV7-2 and TRBJ2-7; 7 bases are shared with TRBD2. The CDR3 loop spans 13 amino acids. V shed 5 bases and J 4 bases; nucleotides not matched to a gene: 5. CDR1 is SGHTA and CDR2 is FQGNSA in the germline V gene. CDR3 amino acids: CASSGHGGYEQYF. CDR3 DNA: TGTGCCAGCAGCGGCCACGGGGGGTACGAGCAGTACTTC.

This chain links TRBV5-4 with TRBJ2-1; 8 nucleotides agree with TRBD1. CDR3 length: 15 amino acids. Looked up from germline, CDR1 is SGHNT and CDR2 is YYREEE (reference sequence). V lost 4 bases and J lost 0; bases outside the gene matches: 3. The CDR3 bases are TGTGCCAGCAGCGGGGACAGGAGCTCCTACAATGAGCAGTTCTTC. This sequence encodes CASSGDRSSYNEQFF.

The chain uses TRBV19 and TRBJ2-2, with 10 bases aligning to TRBD2. CDR3 length: 16 residues. Germline CDR1 and CDR2: LNHDA and SQIVND (reference sequence). V was pared by 10 bases and J by 5 bases, with 13 bases of the junction left unmatched. The DNA of the CDR3 is TGTGCCACTCACCGGGGAGCGGGGGGGCGGACCGGGGAGCTGTTTTTT. Encoded protein: CATHRGAGGRTGELFF.

This clone was observed a few times. J is TRBJ2-1 and V is TRBV7-2, with 8 bases that match TRBD2. Germline V gene data show CDR1 as SGHTA and CDR2 as FQGNSA. V lost 4 bases to trimming and J lost 10 bases; unmatched junction nucleotides: 3. This CDR3 comprises 12 residues. The CDR3 sequence is CASSWGLDEQFF. The CDR3 region has the DNA TGTGCCAGCAGCTGGGGACTAGACGAGCAGTTCTTC.

The J gene is TRBJ2-7, the V gene TRBV27; possibly TRBD1 for D (6 bases). The CDR3 is 13 residues long. V was pared by 1 base and J by 7 bases, with 11 bases between. CDR1 is MNHEY and CDR2 is SMNVEV in the germline V gene (reference sequence). The CDR3 spells CASSLWERGEQYF. As DNA, the CDR3 is TGTGCCAGCAGTTTATGGGAGAGGGGGGAGCAGTACTTC.

CDR3 in amino acids: CASSIESLSGRRNYGYTF. CDR3 sequence (DNA): TGTGCCAGTAGTATAGAGTCGCTTAGCGGAAGGCGGAACTATGGCTACACCTTC. The rearrangement joins TRBV19 to TRBJ1-2, with no clear D. The CDR3 contains 18 residues. Germline CDR1 LNHDA, CDR2 SQIVND (reference sequence). Deletions cut 0 bases from V and 2 bases from J, with 19 bases between.

This clone is classed as large (0.1 to 1%). The chain is built from TRBV18 and TRBJ1-1, with 9 nucleotides matching TRBD1. The trim removed 6 bases at V and 4 bases at J, leaving 18 bases unmatched. Per the germline V gene, CDR1 is KGHSH and CDR2 is LQKENI. This CDR3 spans 18 amino acids. CDR3 DNA sequence: TGTGCCAGCTCCCCTCTTAGTCCCGGGACAGGGATGGGCACTGAAGCTTTCTTT. Its protein is CASSPLSPGTGMGTEAFF.

This rearrangement joins TRBV4-1 to TRBJ2-7, with 10 bases that match TRBD2. The CDR3 runs to 19 residues. V lost 0 bases and J lost 2; bases outside the gene matches: 13. Germline CDR1 is MGHRA and CDR2 is YSYEKL. This CDR3 is CASSQESRGRTSGTYEQYF. In DNA form, the CDR3 reads TGCGCCAGCAGCCAAGAATCTAGGGGCCGGACTAGCGGAACCTACGAGCAGTACTTC.

V is TRBV19 and J is TRBJ2-1; D is unresolved. In germline, CDR1 is LNHDA, CDR2 SQIVND (reference sequence). This CDR3 comprises 14 residues. The ends were cut back, 5 bases at V and 4 bases at J, with 12 bases in the middle. DNA of the CDR3: TGTGCCAGTAGTGTTATACACGCTTACAATGAGCAGTTCTTC. As protein: CASSVIHAYNEQFF. Using reference TRBV19 and TRBJ2-1 for the parts outside the CDR3, the full variable domain is DGGITQSPKYLFRKEGQNVTLSCEQNLNHDAMYWYRQDPGQGLRLIYYSQIVNDFQKGDIAEGYSVSREKKESFPLTVTSAQKNPTAFYLCASSVIHAYNEQFFGPGTRLTVL.

The V and J genes are TRBV11-1 and TRBJ2-3; D ambiguous. This CDR3 is built from 15 residues. CDR1 and CDR2 (germline): SGHAT, FQDESV (reference sequence). V lost 0 bases, J lost 5 bases, and 12 bases lay in between. The CDR3 loop reads CASSLALIQKDTQYF. CDR3 coding DNA: TGTGCCAGCAGCTTAGCGTTGATTCAGAAAGATACGCAGTATTTT. The variable domain in full, with the rest retrieved from reference TRBV11-1 and TRBJ2-3, is EAEVAQSPRYKITEKSQAVAFWCDPISGHATLYWYRQILGQGPELLVQFQDESVVDDSQLPKDRFSAERLKGVDSTLKIQPAELGDSAMYLCASSLALIQKDTQYFGPGTRLTVL.

The V and J genes are TRBV30 and TRBJ1-1; D might be TRBD1 (5 bases). CDR3 length: 13 amino acids. The germline gives CDR1 GTSNPN, CDR2 SVGIG (reference sequence). V was clipped by 1 base and J by 0 bases, with 6 bases between them. Written as DNA, the CDR3 is TGTGCCTGGAGTGGGGGGGTGAACACTGAAGCTTTCTTT. Translating gives CAWSGGVNTEAFF. Based on the CDR3 plus reference TRBV30 and TRBJ1-1, the full variable domain is SQTIHQWPATLVQPVGSPLSLECTVEGTSNPNLYWYRQAAGRGLQLLFYSVGIGQISSEVPQNLSASRPQDRQFILSSKKLLLSDSGFYLCAWSGGVNTEAFFGQGTRLTVV.

The DNA of the CDR3 is TGTGCCAGCAGCCCCGGGACTAGCGGATACGAGCAGTACTTC. It codes for CASSPGTSGYEQYF. The chain recombines TRBV6-5 with TRBJ2-7, with TRBD2 matching over 11 bases. Germline lookup yields CDR1 MNHEY and CDR2 SVGAGI. The length of the CDR3 is 14 residues. V lost 6 bases to trimming and J lost 4 bases; unmatched junction nucleotides: 5.